This is a list of T cell receptor beta chains from one sample in a study of neurological immune-mediated disorders. TCRdb recomputed calls from the 5' RACE reads with MiXCR, one row per CDR3 protein. The sample has 27,000 or so distinct CDR3 sequences, around 15% seen once. Material for sequencing was PBMCs. These receptors came from a man in his 70s in good health. CDR3s include the opening cysteine and the closing phenylalanine or tryptophan. The order of the fields is D gene, CDR3 length, J gene, V gene, clone size, CDR3 protein, CDR3 DNA. D genes are given only for firm matches. Clone size appears in some rows only: once, few, many, or a class for an expanded clone.

>.|18|TRBJ1-6|TRBV28|many
CASSLGGHVSSYNSPLHF
TGTGCCAGCAGTTTAGGGGGACACGTGAGCTCCTATAATTCACCCCTCCACTTT
>.|13|TRBJ2-1|TRBV9|few
CANSPGLLNEQFF
TGTGCCAACAGCCCTGGACTACTGAATGAGCAGTTCTTC
>.|13|TRBJ2-7|TRBV2|many
CASSEVRAYEQYF
TGTGCCAGCAGTGAAGTCCGGGCTTACGAGCAGTACTTC
>TRBD2|14|TRBJ2-3|TRBV6-2/TRBV6-3|many
CASSSGLVTDTQYF
TGTGCCAGCAGTTCGGGACTAGTTACAGATACGCAGTATTTT
>.|14|TRBJ1-4|TRBV5-6|many
CASSPAGLEEKLFF
TGTGCCAGCAGCCCGGCGGGGCTGGAGGAAAAACTGTTTTTT
>.|15|TRBJ2-6|TRBV3-1|many
CASSPGLGGANVLTF
TGTGCCAGCAGCCCGGGGTTGGGTGGGGCCAACGTCCTGACTTTC
>.|14|TRBJ1-1|TRBV20-1|many
CSAPPGGLNTEAFF
TGCAGTGCCCCCCCGGGCGGATTGAACACTGAAGCTTTCTTT
>TRBD2|14|TRBJ2-5|TRBV7-9|few
CASTLAGGQETQYF
TGTGCCAGCACCCTAGCGGGGGGGCAGGAGACCCAGTACTTC
>TRBD1|14|TRBJ2-4|TRBV5-8|many
CASSTDRGVNIQYF
TGTGCCAGCAGCACGGACAGGGGAGTAAACATTCAGTACTTC
>TRBD2|15|TRBJ2-3|TRBV24-1|many
CATSDLGTGGDTQYF
TGTGCCACCAGTGATTTGGGGACGGGGGGAGATACGCAGTATTTT
>TRBD1|13|TRBJ1-1|TRBV6-5|.
CASSLGTGREAFF
TGTGCCAGCAGTCTAGGGACAGGGCGTGAAGCTTTCTTT
>.|11|TRBJ2-5|TRBV2|many
CASSPQETQYF
TGTGCCAGCAGTCCCCAAGAGACCCAGTACTTC
>.|14|TRBJ2-7|TRBV7-2|many
CASSPGQKPYEQYF
TGTGCCAGCAGCCCCGGACAGAAGCCCTACGAGCAGTACTTC
>.|14|TRBJ2-7|TRBV12-3/TRBV12-4|many
CASSQQGGVYEQYF
TGTGCCAGCAGCCAACAGGGGGGGGTCTACGAGCAGTACTTC
>.|14|TRBJ1-1|TRBV25-1|.
CASSDPRWDTEAFF
TGTGCCAGCAGTGATCCAAGGTGGGACACTGAAGCTTTCTTT
>.|12|TRBJ2-5|TRBV25-1|many
CASSELGGTQYF
TGTGCCAGCAGTGAACTGGGAGGGACCCAGTACTTC
>TRBD2|16|TRBJ2-3|TRBV7-2|many
CASSSSGGAGTDTQYF
TGTGCCAGCAGCTCTAGCGGGGGGGCGGGCACAGATACGCAGTATTTT
>TRBD2|16|TRBJ2-1|TRBV5-1|many
CASSWNGGAGDNEQFF
TGCGCCAGCAGCTGGAACGGGGGGGCCGGCGACAATGAGCAGTTCTTC
>.|15|TRBJ2-1|TRBV4-3|.
CASSQMSGSYNEQFF
TGCGCCAGCAGCCAAATGTCGGGGTCCTACAATGAGCAGTTCTTC
>.|13|TRBJ2-1|TRBV20-1|many
CSASAGWGNEQFF
TGCAGTGCTAGCGCAGGGTGGGGCAATGAGCAGTTCTTC
>.|13|TRBJ2-1|TRBV6-5|many
CASSYSLYNEQFF
TGTGCCAGCAGTTACTCGCTTTACAATGAGCAGTTCTTC
>.|16|TRBJ1-5|TRBV6-2/TRBV6-3|.
CASSYSGQLSNQPQHF
TGTGCCAGCAGTTACTCAGGGCAGTTGAGCAATCAGCCCCAGCATTTT
>.|15|TRBJ2-2|TRBV6-6|many
CASSFQGKVAGELFF
TGTGCCAGCAGTTTTCAGGGGAAGGTGGCCGGGGAGCTGTTTTTT
>.|13|TRBJ2-7|TRBV20-1|many
CSAQSESGYEQYF
TGCAGTGCTCAGAGCGAGAGTGGCTACGAGCAGTACTTC
>TRBD2|19|TRBJ2-7|TRBV20-1|many
CSARAPGTSGINILYEQYF
TGCAGTGCTAGAGCCCCCGGGACTAGCGGGATAAACATCCTCTACGAGCAGTACTTC
>.|16|TRBJ2-7|TRBV5-1|many
CASSLAGGVVSYEQYF
TGCGCCAGCAGCTTGGCTGGTGGGGTCGTTTCCTACGAGCAGTACTTC
>.|14|TRBJ2-1|TRBV5-1|medium-sized
CASSLQEAYNEQFF
TGCGCCAGCAGCTTGCAAGAGGCGTACAATGAGCAGTTCTTC
>.|13|TRBJ2-7|TRBV4-3|many
CASSQGLRYEQYF
TGCGCCAGCAGCCAAGGTCTGCGGTACGAGCAGTACTTC
>.|12|TRBJ2-7|TRBV7-2|many
CASSVRTYEQYF
TGTGCCAGCAGCGTTCGTACCTACGAGCAGTACTTC
>TRBD2|15|TRBJ2-1|TRBV9|many
CASSATSGAYNEQFF
TGTGCCAGCAGCGCTACTAGCGGCGCCTACAATGAGCAGTTCTTC
>TRBD1|13|TRBJ1-2|TRBV14|many
CASSPGQTYGYTF
TGTGCCAGCAGCCCGGGACAGACCTATGGCTACACCTTC
>TRBD1|14|TRBJ2-4|TRBV20-1|many
CSASQGVAKNIQYF
TGCAGTGCTTCCCAGGGGGTTGCCAAAAACATTCAGTACTTC
>TRBD1|13|TRBJ1-2|TRBV5-6|many
CASSFPGQGGYTF
TGTGCCAGCAGCTTTCCGGGACAGGGCGGCTACACCTTC
>TRBD1|16|TRBJ1-2|TRBV5-1|many
CASSLVGQGISYGYTF
TGCGCCAGCAGCTTGGTGGGACAGGGGATTTCTTATGGCTACACCTTC
>.|13|TRBJ2-1|TRBV20-1|many
CSARAAGIYEQFF
TGCAGTGCTAGAGCCGCAGGTATCTATGAGCAGTTCTTC
>TRBD1|12|TRBJ1-1|TRBV30|many
CAWSPGTGYAFF
TGTGCCTGGAGTCCAGGGACAGGGTATGCTTTCTTT
>TRBD1|13|TRBJ1-6|TRBV28|many
CASWDRTNSPLHF
TGTGCCAGTTGGGACAGGACCAATTCACCCCTCCACTTT
>TRBD2|15|TRBJ2-1|TRBV12-3/TRBV12-4|many
CASSILSGGAEEQFF
TGTGCCAGCAGTATCCTTAGCGGGGGGGCTGAGGAGCAGTTCTTC
>TRBD1|16|TRBJ2-7|TRBV25-1|many
CASSESPGQVYLEQYF
TGTGCCAGCAGTGAATCTCCGGGACAGGTATACCTCGAGCAGTACTTC
>TRBD2|18|TRBJ2-1|TRBV19|.
CASTPATSGRAWYNEQFF
TGTGCCAGTACCCCAGCGACTAGCGGGAGGGCGTGGTACAATGAGCAGTTCTTC
>TRBD1|13|TRBJ1-2|TRBV7-3|many
CASSLSQGGGYTF
TGTGCCAGCAGCTTGTCTCAGGGGGGGGGATACACCTTC
>.|11|TRBJ2-2|TRBV28|many
CASRRTGELFF
TGTGCCAGCAGGCGCACCGGGGAGCTGTTTTTT
>TRBD1|14|TRBJ2-5|TRBV7-9|many
CASSFTTGGETQYF
TGTGCCAGCAGCTTTACGACAGGGGGAGAGACCCAGTACTTC
>.|16|TRBJ1-1|TRBV10-3|many
CAISESEGRGPTEAFF
TGTGCCATCAGTGAGTCAGAGGGACGGGGGCCCACTGAAGCTTTCTTT
>TRBD1|15|TRBJ2-7|TRBV4-3|many
CASSDSGQGSYEQYF
TGCGCCAGCAGCGATTCCGGACAGGGGTCCTACGAGCAGTACTTC
>.|14|TRBJ2-5|TRBV29-1|many
CSVEGASKGKTQYF
TGCAGCGTTGAAGGCGCCAGTAAGGGGAAGACCCAGTACTTC
>TRBD1|14|TRBJ2-4|TRBV7-2|many
CASSAGQGLGIQYF
TGTGCCAGCAGCGCGGGACAGGGATTGGGCATTCAGTACTTC
>.|12|TRBJ2-1|TRBV20-1|many
CSAGTGGGEQFF
TGCAGTGCTGGCACTGGGGGGGGCGAGCAGTTCTTC
>.|15|TRBJ2-3|TRBV5-6|many
CASSFLGKLTDTQYF
TGTGCCAGCAGCTTTCTGGGGAAGCTCACAGATACGCAGTATTTT
>TRBD1|16|TRBJ1-5|TRBV19|many
CASSPGTGGWDQPQHF
TGTGCCAGTAGTCCCGGGACAGGGGGCTGGGATCAGCCCCAGCATTTT
>.|12|TRBJ2-7|TRBV12-3/TRBV12-4|many
CASGLGGREQYF
TGTGCCAGCGGGTTGGGGGGGCGCGAGCAGTACTTC
>TRBD1|16|TRBJ2-7|TRBV6-6|.
CASRPKGDRTSYEQYF
TGTGCCAGCAGGCCGAAGGGGGACAGGACTTCCTACGAGCAGTACTTC
>TRBD2|20|TRBJ2-3|TRBV7-2|many
CASSLAGKGRGATSTDTQYF
TGTGCCAGCAGCTTAGCGGGGAAAGGGCGGGGGGCTACTAGCACAGATACGCAGTATTTT
>.|15|TRBJ1-3|TRBV4-3|many
CASSQGSGPGNTIYF
TGCGCCAGCAGCCAAGGTTCGGGGCCCGGAAACACCATATATTTT
>TRBD1|14|TRBJ1-1|TRBV5-5|many
CASSMGQGNTEAFF
TGTGCCAGCAGCATGGGACAGGGGAACACTGAAGCTTTCTTT
>.|15|TRBJ2-7|TRBV14|many
CASSHKTGPPYEQYF
TGTGCCAGCAGCCATAAGACAGGTCCCCCCTACGAGCAGTACTTC
>.|20|TRBJ2-1|TRBV11-1|.
CASSFYICSAGGWGRDEQFF
.
>TRBD2|16|TRBJ2-1|TRBV15|many
CATSRGTSGGENEQFF
TGTGCCACCAGCAGAGGGACTAGCGGGGGGGAAAATGAGCAGTTCTTC
>.|13|TRBJ1-2|TRBV7-9|many
CASSFGGGDGYTF
TGTGCCAGCAGCTTCGGGGGGGGCGATGGCTACACCTTC
>.|13|TRBJ1-1|TRBV6-6|many
CASSPTVVAEAFF
TGTGCCAGCAGTCCAACGGTTGTGGCTGAAGCTTTCTTT